This T cell receptor beta chain was recovered during a study of T cells after posttransplantation cyclophosphamide. General study points: TRB clonality was highly associated with recipient CMV seropositivity and reactivation. Skin or GI-infiltrating T cells shared few TRB sequences with blood. Later post-transplant blood repertoires were often dominated by donor CD8+ memory clones.

Cyclophosphamide on days +3 and +4 followed busulfan-fludarabine conditioning and a marrow graft. Libraries were prepared by immunoSEQ multiplex PCR; TCRdb keeps only in-frame clonotypes and omits some of them. The profile shows about 6,500 clones, 74% of them singletons. Points on this clone: Its specificity is not known.

From germline, CDR1 is SEHNR and CDR2 FQNEAQ (reference sequence). J was trimmed by 3 bases and V by 1 base; bases with no gene match: 7. The CDR3 spans 17 residues. V gene TRBV7-9 combines with J gene TRBJ2-3; the match to TRBD2 covers 10 bases. This material consisted of PBMCs, taken around 1,400 days after allogeneic stem cell transplant with posttransplant cyclophosphamide. This clonotype was obtained from a male patient in his thirties who received an allogeneic stem cell transplant from a related donor, was CMV-positive, and had acute GVHD only. Part of the T cell pool may stem from the graft donor. The CDR3 sequence is CASSLGERGGGTDTQYF. DNA of the CDR3: TGTGCCAGCAGCTTAGGGGAGCGGGGGGGCGGTACAGATACGCAGTATTTT.